The clone carrying this T cell receptor (beta chain) was observed a single time. Its antigen is as yet unknown. The data derive from a study of siplizumab effects on memory and regulatory T cells. Study-wide results and limits: Siplizumab brought about a significant reduction in alloreactive sequences traceable to unstimulated CD4+ memory cells. Unstimulated subsets captured only a minor fraction of alloreactive clones. Siplizumab conditions gave an average of 68.8% Treg-derived mappable alloreactive CD4+ clones, versus around 27% for controls.

Sequencing was performed with immunoSEQ multiplex PCR; in TCRdb, only in-frame clones are kept and a portion is missing. The data hold tens of thousands of clones, with 91% observed a single time. There are 15 residues in the CDR3. Germline CDR1 LNHNV, CDR2 YYDKDF (reference sequence). Trimming took off 0 bases at V and 2 bases at J, with 8 bases between the two ends. The source of this sequence is a human donor in good health. The sequencing input was CD8+ T cells sorted from blood. The rearrangement links TRBV15 to TRBJ1-3; D remains unclear. In DNA, the CDR3 is TGTGCCACCAGCAGAGATCTAGATACTGGAAACACCATATATTTT. This codes for CATSRDLDTGNTIYF.